The subject of this entry is one T cell receptor (beta chain). Antigen specificity is unknown. The authors amplified TCR beta CDR3 regions from RNA transcripts. Second-round multiplex PCR followed a first-round RT-PCR using HTBI primers. TCRdb reanalysed the multiplex PCR reads using MiXCR and keeps one entry per CDR3 protein. The sample includes roughly 1.1 million distinct CDR3 sequences, 36% of them seen just once. This sample is part of a study of Graves' ophthalmopathy and Graves' hyperthyroidism. Notes on the study in general: For separating ophthalmopathy from stable hyperthyroidism, a 13-signature model gave 87.88% sensitivity and 81.08% specificity.

The specimen was peripheral blood or thyroid tissue (not recorded which). The sequence was collected from an adult man with Graves' hyperthyroidism.

The CDR3 DNA reads as TGTGCCAGCACCCTGACAGGGGGTCGGAGCACTGAAGCTTTCTTT. This codes for CASTLTGGRSTEAFF. The rearrangement uses TRBV25-1 and TRBJ1-1; 9 bases map to TRBD1. J gave up 4 bases and V 7 bases, and 10 bases lay outside the gene matches. Per germline, CDR1 MGHDK and CDR2 SYGVNS. The CDR3 is made up of 15 amino acids. The variable domain in full, with the rest retrieved from reference TRBV25-1 and TRBJ1-1, is EADIYQTPRYLVIGTGKKITLECSQTMGHDKMYWYQQDPGMELHLIHYSYGVNSTEKGDLSSESTVSRIRTEHFPLTLESARPSHTSQYLCASTLTGGRSTEAFFGQGTRLTVV.